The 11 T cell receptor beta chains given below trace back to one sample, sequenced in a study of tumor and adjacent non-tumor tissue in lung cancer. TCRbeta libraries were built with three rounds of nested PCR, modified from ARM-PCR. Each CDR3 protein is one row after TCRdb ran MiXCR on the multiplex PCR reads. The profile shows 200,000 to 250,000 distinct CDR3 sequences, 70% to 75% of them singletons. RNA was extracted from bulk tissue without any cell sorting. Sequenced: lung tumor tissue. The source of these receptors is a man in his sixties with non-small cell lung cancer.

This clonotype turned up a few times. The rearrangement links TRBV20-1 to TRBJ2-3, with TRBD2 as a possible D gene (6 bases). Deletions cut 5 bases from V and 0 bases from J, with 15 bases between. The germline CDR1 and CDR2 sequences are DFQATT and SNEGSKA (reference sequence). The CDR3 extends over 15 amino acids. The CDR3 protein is CSAELRDSSTDTQYF. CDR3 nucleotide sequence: TGCAGTGCTGAGTTGCGGGACTCAAGCACAGATACGCAGTATTTT.

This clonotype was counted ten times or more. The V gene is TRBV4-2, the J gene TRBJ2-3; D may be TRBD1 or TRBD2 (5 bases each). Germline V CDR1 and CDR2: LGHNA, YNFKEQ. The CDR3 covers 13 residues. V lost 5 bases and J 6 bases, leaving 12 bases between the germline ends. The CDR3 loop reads CASSRDQRDTQYF. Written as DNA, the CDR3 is TGTGCCAGCAGCAGGGACCAAAGGGATACGCAGTATTTT.

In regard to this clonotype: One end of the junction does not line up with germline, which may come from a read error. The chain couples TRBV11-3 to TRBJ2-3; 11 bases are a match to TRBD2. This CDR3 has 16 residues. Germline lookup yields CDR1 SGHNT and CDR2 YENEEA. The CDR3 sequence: CASSFLLAGVTDTQYF. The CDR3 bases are TGTGCTAGCAGTTTCCTACTAGCGGGAGTCACAGATACGCAGTATTTT. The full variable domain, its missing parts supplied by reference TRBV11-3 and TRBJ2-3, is EAGVVQSPRYKIIEKKQPVAFWCNPISGHNTLYWYLQNLGQGPELLIRYENEEAVDDSQLPKDRFSAERLKGVDSTLKIQPAELGDSAVYLCASSFLLAGVTDTQYFGPGTRLTVL.

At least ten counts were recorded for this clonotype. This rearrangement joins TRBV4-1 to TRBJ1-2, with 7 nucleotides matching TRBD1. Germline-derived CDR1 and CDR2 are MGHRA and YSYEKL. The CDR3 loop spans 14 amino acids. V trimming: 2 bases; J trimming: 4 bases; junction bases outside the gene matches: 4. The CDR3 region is CASSQPDRVYGYTF. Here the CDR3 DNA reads TGCGCCAGCAGCCAACCCGACAGGGTCTATGGCTACACCTTC.

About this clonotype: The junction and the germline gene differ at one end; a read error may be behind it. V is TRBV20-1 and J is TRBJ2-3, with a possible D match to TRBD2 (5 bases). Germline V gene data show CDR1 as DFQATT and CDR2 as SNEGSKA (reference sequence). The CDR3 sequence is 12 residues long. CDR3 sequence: CSARWGADMQYF. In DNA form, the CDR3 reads TGTAGTGCTAGATGGGGAGCAGATATGCAGTATTTT.

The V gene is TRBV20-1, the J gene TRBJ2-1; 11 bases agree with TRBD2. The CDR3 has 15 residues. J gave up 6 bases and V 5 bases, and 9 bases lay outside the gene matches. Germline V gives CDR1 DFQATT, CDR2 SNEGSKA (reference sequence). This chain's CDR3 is CSAFISGRAFNEQFF. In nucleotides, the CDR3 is TGCAGTGCTTTCATTAGCGGGAGGGCCTTCAATGAGCAGTTCTTC.

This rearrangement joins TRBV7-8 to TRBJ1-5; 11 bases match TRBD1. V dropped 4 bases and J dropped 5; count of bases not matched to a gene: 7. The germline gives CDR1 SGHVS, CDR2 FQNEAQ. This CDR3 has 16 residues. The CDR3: CASSSSDRGLDQPQHF. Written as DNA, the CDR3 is TGTGCCAGCAGCTCTTCGGACAGGGGGCTAGATCAGCCCCAGCATTTT. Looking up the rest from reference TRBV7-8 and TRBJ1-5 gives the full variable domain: GAGVSQSPRYKVAKRGQDVALRCDPISGHVSLFWYQQALGQGPEFLTYFQNEAQLDKSGLPSDRFFAERPEGSVSTLKIQRTQQEDSAVYLCASSSSDRGLDQPQHFGDGTRLSIL.

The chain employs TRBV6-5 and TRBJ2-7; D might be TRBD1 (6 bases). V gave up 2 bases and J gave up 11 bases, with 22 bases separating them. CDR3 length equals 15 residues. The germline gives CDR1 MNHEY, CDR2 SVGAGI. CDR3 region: CASSYLAGVVYEEYF. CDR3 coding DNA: TGTGCCAGCAGTTACCTGGCAGGGGTAGTCTACGAAGAGTACTTC.

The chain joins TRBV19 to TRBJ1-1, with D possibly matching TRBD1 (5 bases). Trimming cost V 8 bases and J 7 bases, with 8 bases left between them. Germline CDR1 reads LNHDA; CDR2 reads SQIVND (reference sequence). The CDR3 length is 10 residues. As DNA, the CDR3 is TGTGCCAGTTTCCAGGGTGAAGCTTTCTTT. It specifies CASFQGEAFF.

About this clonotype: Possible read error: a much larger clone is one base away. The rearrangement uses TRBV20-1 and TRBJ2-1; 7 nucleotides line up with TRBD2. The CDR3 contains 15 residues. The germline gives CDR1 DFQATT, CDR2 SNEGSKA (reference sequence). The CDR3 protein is CSARIGASGINKQFF. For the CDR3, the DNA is TGCAGTGCTAGAATAGGGGCTAGCGGTATCAATAAGCAGTTCTTC.

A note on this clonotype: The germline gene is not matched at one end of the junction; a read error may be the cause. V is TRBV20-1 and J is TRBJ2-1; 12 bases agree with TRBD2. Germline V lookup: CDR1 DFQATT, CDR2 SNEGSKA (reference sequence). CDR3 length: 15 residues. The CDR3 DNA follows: TGCAGTGCTAATCCGACTAGCGGGAGAGCCAATGAGCAGCTCTTC. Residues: CSANPTSGRANEQLF.